The rows below give T cell receptor beta chains drawn from one sample of a study of blood T cell repertoires in COVID-19. Data came from immunoSEQ multiplex PCR; TCRdb stores just in-frame clones and leaves some out. The data show about 300,000 clones, about nine tenths seen once. The specimen was PBMCs or T cells enriched from blood (not recorded which). The receptors here all came from a woman aged 18 to 35 who had recovered from COVID-19. The CDR3 runs from the conserved cysteine through the conserved F or W. The D gene is left open where the match is weak. Clone size is given for some rows only: seen once, a few or many times, or a class if the clone is expanded.

V: TRBV28
J: TRBJ1-2
D: NA
size: NA
DNA: TGTGCCAGCAGTGCTTACAGGGTCTATGGCTACACCTTC
CDR3: CASSAYRVYGYTF

V: TRBV7-5
J: TRBJ1-2
D: NA
size: once
DNA: TGTGCCAGAAGCGTCACGGGGGTGATAGAAGGCTACACCTTC
CDR3: CARSVTGVIEGYTF

V: TRBV7-7
J: TRBJ2-1
D: NA
size: few
DNA: TGTGCTAGCAGCTTAGTAGGGGGTGCCTACAATGAGCAGTTCTTC
CDR3: CASSLVGGAYNEQFF

V: TRBV19
J: TRBJ1-2
D: NA
size: NA
DNA: TGTGCCAGTAGTCTGGGCCCGAAAGGCTACACCTTC
CDR3: CASSLGPKGYTF

V: TRBV5-6
J: TRBJ2-3
D: TRBD1
size: NA
DNA: TGTGCCAGCAGCTTCACCGGGACAGGGGTCACAGATACGCAGTATTTT
CDR3: CASSFTGTGVTDTQYF

V: TRBV5-1
J: TRBJ1-1
D: TRBD1
size: once
DNA: TGCGCCAGCAGCTTGGGACAGGGTATACGGACTGAAGCTTTCTTT
CDR3: CASSLGQGIRTEAFF

V: TRBV5-1
J: TRBJ1-1
D: TRBD1
size: few
DNA: TGCGCCAGCAGTTTGGTCAGACAGGGATGGGCCACTGAAGCTTTCTTT
CDR3: CASSLVRQGWATEAFF

V: TRBV19
J: TRBJ2-7
D: TRBD2
size: NA
DNA: TGTGCCAGTAGCCGGGTGGGGACTATTTACGAGCAGTACTTC
CDR3: CASSRVGTIYEQYF

V: TRBV5-1
J: TRBJ2-7
D: TRBD2
size: NA
DNA: TGCGCCAGCAGCCCTGGGGGACTAGCGCCTAGCTCCTACGAGCAGTACTTC
CDR3: CASSPGGLAPSSYEQYF

V: TRBV5-1
J: TRBJ2-7
D: NA
size: NA
DNA: TGCGCCAGCAGCTCGCAGGACAGCCTGGGGCAGTACTTC
CDR3: CASSSQDSLGQYF

V: TRBV21-1
J: TRBJ1-5
D: NA
size: NA
DNA: TGTGCCAGCAGCAAAGCTGGGACAGGGCTCAATCAGCCCCAGCATTTT
CDR3: CASSKAGTGLNQPQHF

V: TRBV6-5
J: TRBJ1-4
D: NA
size: NA
DNA: TGTGCCAGCAATCCATACCCGGGAAAACTGTTTTTT
CDR3: CASNPYPGKLFF

V: TRBV10-3
J: TRBJ2-2
D: NA
size: NA
DNA: TGTGCCATCAGCATGGGGGCACAACGGCCGAACACCGGGGAGCTGTTTTTT
CDR3: CAISMGAQRPNTGELFF

V: TRBV10-3
J: TRBJ2-6
D: NA
size: NA
DNA: TGTGCCATCGACGGGGCTGGGGCCAACGTCCTGACTTTC
CDR3: CAIDGAGANVLTF

V: TRBV6-1
J: TRBJ1-1
D: NA
size: NA
DNA: TGTGCCAGCAGTGTCGGACCCTACTCAGACAGGCTATATCGAGCTTTCTTT
CDR3: CASSVGPYSDRLYRAFF

V: TRBV24-1
J: TRBJ2-3
D: TRBD2
size: few
DNA: TGTGCCACCAGTGATTTTGCGGGGGGCAATTTAGATACGCAGTATTTT
CDR3: CATSDFAGGNLDTQYF

V: TRBV24-1
J: TRBJ1-2
D: TRBD1
size: NA
DNA: TGTGCCACGGCGAGGGGGCAGGGACAGAGTGGCTACACCTTC
CDR3: CATARGQGQSGYTF

V: TRBV10-3
J: TRBJ2-7
D: NA
size: NA
DNA: TGTGCCATCAGTGAGTCAGCGGCAGAGCGCGAGCAGTACTTC
CDR3: CAISESAAEREQYF

V: TRBV6-5
J: TRBJ2-7
D: TRBD2
size: NA
DNA: TGTGCCAGCAGTTACTCGCGCGGGAGGTCCTACGAGCAGTACTTC
CDR3: CASSYSRGRSYEQYF

V: TRBV9
J: TRBJ1-1
D: NA
size: NA
DNA: TGTGCCAGCAGCGTAAGACAGGAATCGTCGGAAGCTTTCTTT
CDR3: CASSVRQESSEAFF

V: TRBV2
J: TRBJ2-1
D: TRBD2
size: few
DNA: TGTGCCAGCAGGACGGGACTAGCGGGGATCAATGAGCAGTTCTTC
CDR3: CASRTGLAGINEQFF

V: TRBV5-6
J: TRBJ2-5
D: TRBD1
size: NA
DNA: TGTGCCAGCAGCTTGGGATTCGGACAGGGAGGAGAGACCCAGTACTTC
CDR3: CASSLGFGQGGETQYF

V: TRBV5-4
J: TRBJ2-1
D: TRBD2
size: once
DNA: TGTGCCAGCAGCAAGAGCGGGAGCTCCTACAATGAGCAGTTCTTC
CDR3: CASSKSGSSYNEQFF

V: TRBV3-1/TRBV3-2
J: TRBJ1-3
D: TRBD1
size: NA
DNA: TGTGCCAGCAGCCCCTCCCCAGGGGGTGGAAACACCATATATTTT
CDR3: CASSPSPGGGNTIYF

V: TRBV2
J: TRBJ2-1
D: NA
size: NA
DNA: TGTGCCAGCAGTACACAGGGAAACGAGCAGTTCTTC
CDR3: CASSTQGNEQFF

V: TRBV30
J: TRBJ1-1
D: TRBD1
size: NA
DNA: TGTGCCTGGAATCGTGGACAGGTCAACACTGAAGCTTTCTTT
CDR3: CAWNRGQVNTEAFF

V: TRBV5-6
J: TRBJ2-7
D: TRBD1
size: NA
DNA: TGTGCCAGCAGCCCGGGACAGGGTATAGTCGAGCAGTACTTC
CDR3: CASSPGQGIVEQYF

V: TRBV7-6
J: TRBJ2-2
D: NA
size: NA
DNA: TGTGCCAGCAGCTTAGTCGACAGGAACACCGGGGAGCTGTTTTTT
CDR3: CASSLVDRNTGELFF

V: TRBV5-4
J: TRBJ1-2
D: TRBD1
size: once
DNA: TGTGCCAGCAGCTTACAGGGGGCGGTAGCGGTAGGTGGCTACACCTTC
CDR3: CASSLQGAVAVGGYTF

V: TRBV24-1
J: TRBJ2-7
D: NA
size: NA
DNA: TGTGCCACCAGTGTTCACTGCAGGCCGCGTAGTTACGAGCAGTACTTC
CDR3: CATSVHCRPRSYEQYF

V: TRBV27
J: TRBJ1-2
D: NA
size: once
DNA: TGTGCCAGCAGTTTAAGGGACCCAGGGAGGGCTGGCTACACCTTC
CDR3: CASSLRDPGRAGYTF

V: TRBV28
J: TRBJ2-7
D: NA
size: NA
DNA: TGTGCCAGCAGTCCCCGTCTAGTCTCACCCTCCTACGAGCAGTACTTC
CDR3: CASSPRLVSPSYEQYF